This is a list of T cell receptor beta chains from one sample in a study of OX40 agonist ivuxolimab in advanced cancers. Only in-frame clones appear in the TCRdb table, and some are missing; sequencing was by immunoSEQ multiplex PCR. The table lists under 70,000 clones, over 75% of them singletons. The specimen was CD4+ or CD8+ T cells sorted from blood, collected in a trial of the OX40 agonist ivuxolimab. The receptors shown here come from an adult with an advanced solid tumor such as melanoma, head and neck, liver or kidney cancer. The CDR3 runs from the conserved cysteine through the conserved F or W. Fields, in order: V gene, D gene, J gene, clone size, CDR3 protein, CDR3 DNA. D genes are given only for firm matches. Expanded clones get a size class; other rows say once, few or many, or leave the size out.

V: TRBV5-1; D: TRBD2; J: TRBJ2-5; size: -; CDR3: CASSLVSSGSRAETQYF; DNA: TGCGCCAGCAGCTTGGTCTCTAGCGGGAGCCGCGCCGAGACCCAGTACTTC
V: TRBV19; D: -; J: TRBJ2-3; size: -; CDR3: CASSIAGISTDTQYF; DNA: TGTGCCAGTAGTATAGCAGGGATTAGCACAGATACGCAGTATTTT
V: TRBV29-1; D: TRBD2; J: TRBJ2-7; size: -; CDR3: CSVVWPGGSEQYF; DNA: TGCAGCGTTGTGTGGCCGGGGGGGTCCGAGCAGTACTTC
V: TRBV9; D: -; J: TRBJ1-5; size: -; CDR3: CASSVGAAGNQPQHF; DNA: TGTGCCAGCAGCGTAGGGGCAGCCGGAAATCAGCCCCAGCATTTT
V: TRBV7-3; D: TRBD2; J: TRBJ2-7; size: -; CDR3: CASSWTSGYEQYF; DNA: TGTGCCAGCAGCTGGACTAGCGGGTACGAGCAGTACTTC
V: TRBV28; D: -; J: TRBJ2-5; size: -; CDR3: CASSLFQEQETQYF; DNA: TGTGCCAGCAGTTTATTCCAGGAGCAAGAGACCCAGTACTTC
V: TRBV6-6; D: -; J: TRBJ2-1; size: -; CDR3: CASSRQGGGYNEQFF; DNA: TGTGCCAGCAGCCGACAGGGAGGGGGTTACAATGAGCAGTTCTTC
V: TRBV19; D: -; J: TRBJ1-5; size: -; CDR3: CASSIDKLSNQPQHF; DNA: TGTGCCAGTAGTATCGACAAACTTAGCAATCAGCCCCAGCATTTT
V: TRBV5-1; D: -; J: TRBJ2-1; size: -; CDR3: CASTPAPRGRQDEQFF; DNA: TGCGCCAGCACCCCAGCCCCCCGAGGGCGGCAAGATGAGCAGTTCTTC
V: TRBV6-5; D: -; J: TRBJ2-7; size: -; CDR3: CASSYSADTGHEQYF; DNA: TGTGCCAGCAGTTACTCGGCGGATACAGGCCACGAGCAGTACTTC
V: TRBV19; D: TRBD2; J: TRBJ2-7; size: -; CDR3: CASSWRGAGIAYEQYF; DNA: TGTGCCAGTAGTTGGCGGGGGGCAGGAATCGCCTACGAGCAGTACTTC
V: TRBV6-6; D: TRBD1; J: TRBJ1-4; size: -; CDR3: CAGTTGVNEKLFF; DNA: TGTGCCGGGACCACAGGGGTTAATGAAAAACTGTTTTTT
V: TRBV10-3; D: -; J: TRBJ1-2; size: -; CDR3: CAIRGGRVYGYTF; DNA: TGTGCCATCAGAGGAGGGAGGGTCTATGGCTACACCTTC
V: TRBV27; D: -; J: TRBJ2-1; size: -; CDR3: CASSLFQLWENEQFF; DNA: TGTGCCAGCAGTTTATTCCAGCTTTGGGAGAATGAGCAGTTCTTC
V: TRBV28; D: -; J: TRBJ1-5; size: once; CDR3: CASIRGVRGNQPQHF; DNA: TGTGCCAGCATTCGGGGGGTTCGAGGCAATCAGCCCCAGCATTTT
V: TRBV23-1; D: TRBD1; J: TRBJ1-6; size: few; CDR3: CASSPPTGANSPLHF; DNA: TGCGCCAGCAGTCCCCCGACAGGGGCAAATTCACCCCTCCACTTT
V: TRBV9; D: TRBD1; J: TRBJ2-7; size: few; CDR3: CASSVGRTWGTGTEQYF; DNA: TGTGCCAGCAGCGTAGGAAGGACTTGGGGGACAGGGACCGAGCAGTACTTC